The next 13 T cell receptor beta chains were all read from a single sample in a study of blood T cell repertoires in COVID-19. Using immunoSEQ multiplex PCR, the repertoire was profiled, and TCRdb retains in-frame clones only, with some absent. The sample yields some 250,000 clones, around 85% seen once. What was sequenced was PBMCs or T cells enriched from blood (not recorded which). These receptors were collected from a woman in her forties or fifties who had recovered from COVID-19.

This clone was observed a few times. The chain links TRBV18 to TRBJ1-2; 10 bases match TRBD1. CDR3 length: 15 amino acids. CDR1 is KGHSH, CDR2 LQKENI, per germline. Trimming at V came to 3 bases and at J to 3 bases, leaving 4 bases not matched to a gene. CDR3 in amino acids: CASSPPGTGDYGYTF. CDR3 bases: TGTGCCAGCTCACCCCCCGGGACAGGGGACTATGGCTACACCTTC.

CDR3: CASSPTGTGTYEQYF. CDR3 coding DNA: TGTGCCAGCAGCCCTACCGGGACAGGGACCTACGAGCAGTACTTC. V and J are TRBV5-4 and TRBJ2-7, with 9 nucleotides matching TRBD1. Germline V gene sequence: CDR1 SGHNT, CDR2 YYREEE (reference sequence). Trimming at V came to 4 bases and at J to 2 bases, leaving 7 bases not matched to a gene. This CDR3 contains 15 residues.

This chain uses TRBV6-4 with TRBJ2-1; tentative D call: TRBD1 (5 bases). In germline, CDR1 is MRHNA, CDR2 SNTAGT. The V end lost 3 bases, the J end lost 8 bases, and 14 bases lay between the germline ends. The CDR3 has 14 residues. The CDR3 bases are TGTGCCAGCAGTGAGTCTGGACAAAGCCATGAGCAGTTCTTC. Translated, it gives CASSESGQSHEQFF.

Written as DNA, the CDR3 is TGCGCCAGCAAGGGGGGGACAGGGGGCCCCCCTGGAAGCACCGGGGAGCTGTTTTTT. It translates to CASKGGTGGPPGSTGELFF. V usage is TRBV5-1 and J usage is TRBJ2-2; 12 nucleotides line up with TRBD1. In germline, CDR1 is SGHRS, CDR2 YFSETQ. V shed 6 bases and J 4 bases; nucleotides not matched to a gene: 16. The CDR3 length is 19 residues.

This sequence joins TRBV7-9 and TRBJ2-7; D remains ambiguous. Trimming pared 5 bases from V and 12 bases from J, leaving 14 bases between. This CDR3 contains 11 residues. Germline V gene lookup returns CDR1 SEHNR and CDR2 FQNEAQ (reference sequence). The CDR3, as DNA: TGTGCCAGCAGCATAGAGTTTGAGTCGTACTTC. Residues: CASSIEFESYF.

The chain uses TRBV3-1 (or the pseudogene TRBV3-2) and TRBJ2-2; TRBD2 might be the D (6 bases). V gave up 2 bases and J gave up 0 bases, with 16 bases separating them. Germline V lookup: CDR1 LGHDT, CDR2 YNNKEL (reference sequence). This CDR3 contains 18 residues. The CDR3 DNA reads as TGTGCCAGCAGCCAAAAAACGTCGGGGGAGGCGAACACCGGGGAGCTGTTTTTT. Protein: CASSQKTSGEANTGELFF.

This sequence joins TRBV28 and TRBJ2-7; D not certain. The V gene lost 5 bases and the J gene lost 2 bases, with 10 bases spanning the gap. The CDR3 is 13 residues long. Germline lookup yields CDR1 MDHEN and CDR2 SYDVKM. The CDR3 reads CASSASVPYEQYF. CDR3 nucleotide sequence: TGTGCCAGCAGTGCCTCGGTCCCCTACGAGCAGTACTTC.

This clone was recorded only once. This chain joins TRBV19 and TRBJ2-3, with D possibly being TRBD2 (5 bases). CDR1 is LNHDA, CDR2 SQIVND, per germline (reference sequence). V gave up 3 bases and J gave up 0 bases, with 7 bases separating them. The CDR3 is made up of 14 amino acids. CDR3 sequence (DNA): TGTGCCAGTAGTATTCGGACTAGCACAGATACGCAGTATTTT. This translates into CASSIRTSTDTQYF.

The V call is TRBV30, the J call TRBJ1-5, with a possible D match to TRBD1 (6 bases). V gave up 1 base and J gave up 9 bases, with 13 bases separating them. Germline values: CDR1 GTSNPN, CDR2 SVGIG (reference sequence). The CDR3 runs 13 residues. DNA for the CDR3: TGTGCCTGGAGTGACAGCCTGACAGGGCCCCAGCATTTT. It encodes CAWSDSLTGPQHF.

J is TRBJ1-1 and V is TRBV7-9; TRBD1 matches at 9 bases. Trimming took 6 bases from V and 0 from J; bases not matched to a gene: 11. Germline CDR1 is SEHNR and CDR2 is FQNEAQ (reference sequence). The CDR3 totals 17 residues. This CDR3 is CASRLTGGARMNTEAFF. The CDR3, as DNA: TGTGCCAGCAGGTTAACAGGGGGCGCGAGGATGAACACTGAAGCTTTCTTT.

The chain recombines TRBV9 with TRBJ2-7, with 11 bases that match TRBD2. Trimming took 2 bases from V and 7 from J; bases not matched to a gene: 8. CDR1 is SGDLS and CDR2 is YYNGEE in the germline V gene. The CDR3 is made up of 15 amino acids. As DNA, the CDR3 is TGTGCCAGCAGCGTCACTAGCGGGAGATCGGATGAGCAGTACTTC. Encoded protein: CASSVTSGRSDEQYF.

The chain has TRBV5-6 and TRBJ2-2, with TRBD2 matching over 12 bases. With V trimmed by 1 base and J by 6 bases, 4 bases remained unmatched. This CDR3 is built from 16 residues. The V gene's germline CDR1 is SGHDT and CDR2 YYEEEE. CDR3 in DNA: TGTGCCAGCAGCTTGACTCTAGCGGGAGGGGCCGGGGAGCTGTTTTTT. It translates to CASSLTLAGGAGELFF.

This clone was found once. J is TRBJ2-5 and V is TRBV20-1, with 10 positions matching TRBD1. The CDR3 length is 16 residues. Per germline, CDR1 DFQATT and CDR2 SNEGSKA (reference sequence). The V and J ends lost 3 bases and 2 bases, in that order; junction bases with no gene match: 9. In DNA form, the CDR3 reads TGCAGTGCTAGTGCCCGACAGGGGGCGCGACAAGAGACCCAGTACTTC. Protein product: CSASARQGARQETQYF.